These 7 T cell receptor beta chains were all obtained from the same sample, sequenced in a study of T cells in narcolepsy. Some clones are missing from TCRdb's copy, which holds only in-frame ones; the method was immunoSEQ multiplex PCR. This sample has tens of thousands of clones, with around 77% found just once. Sample: memory (CD45RA-) CD4+ T cells from blood. The receptors here all came from a human donor in good health.

The J gene is TRBJ2-1, the V gene TRBV9; TRBD2 matches at 11 bases. The CDR3 contains 15 residues. Germline V gene sequence: CDR1 SGDLS, CDR2 YYNGEE. With 7 bases clipped from V and 6 bases from J, the junction kept 9 bases outside the gene matches. The CDR3 region is CASGDTSGSTNEQFF. The CDR3 nucleotides are TGTGCCAGCGGCGATACTAGCGGGAGTACCAATGAGCAGTTCTTC.

V and J are TRBV9 and TRBJ2-1, with 7 bases fitting TRBD1. CDR3 length equals 14 residues. Unmatched junction bases numbered 5, after V lost 4 bases and J lost 4 bases. CDR1 and CDR2 from the germline V gene are SGDLS and YYNGEE. The CDR3 sequence is CASSPRGQYNEQFF. CDR3 DNA sequence: TGTGCCAGCAGCCCAAGGGGGCAGTACAATGAGCAGTTCTTC. Full variable domain (rest looked up from reference TRBV9 and TRBJ2-1): DSGVTQTPKHLITATGQRVTLRCSPRSGDLSVYWYQQSLDQGLQFLIQYYNGEERAKGNILERFSAQQFPDLHSELNLSSLELGDSALYFCASSPRGQYNEQFFGPGTRLTVL.

In its sample, this clone was seen a few times. The chain carries TRBV11-2 and TRBJ2-3; TRBD2 matches 9 bases. The CDR3 extends over 15 amino acids. Unmatched junction bases numbered 6, after V lost 3 bases and J lost 5 bases. Germline CDR1 reads SGHAT; CDR2 reads FQNNGV. CDR3 loop: CASSLGGRAVDTQYF. CDR3 sequence (DNA): TGTGCCAGCAGCTTGGGCGGGAGGGCCGTAGATACGCAGTATTTT.

This sequence joins TRBV27 and TRBJ2-5; TRBD1 aligns across 9 bases. This CDR3 contains 14 residues. Germline V gives CDR1 MNHEY, CDR2 SMNVEV (reference sequence). V was clipped by 3 bases and J by 7 bases; unmatched bases: 6. The CDR3 DNA reads as TGTGCCAGCAGTTTGGACAGGGGAATGGGGACCCAGTACTTC. This translates into CASSLDRGMGTQYF.

With respect to this clone: Other DNA sequences in the sample encode the same CDR3. This sequence joins TRBV5-1 and TRBJ2-7; the D gene is possibly TRBD2 (5 bases). V lost 3 bases and J lost 0, with 10 bases in between. CDR3 length: 14 amino acids. The V gene's germline CDR1 is SGHRS and CDR2 YFSETQ. CDR3 region: CASSSSGNSYEQYF. The CDR3, as DNA: TGCGCCAGCAGCTCCTCGGGGAACTCCTACGAGCAGTACTTC.

This clone was found a few times. The chain joins TRBV6-6 to TRBJ1-1, with a tentative D call TRBD1 (5 bases). The germline V and J ends were trimmed by 4 bases and 5 bases, with 14 bases remaining between them. The V gene's germline CDR1 is MNHNY and CDR2 SVGAGI (reference sequence). This CDR3 spans 14 amino acids. CDR3 region: CASSFQGEGTEAFF. CDR3 nucleotide sequence: TGTGCCAGCAGTTTCCAGGGAGAAGGGACTGAAGCTTTCTTT.

J is TRBJ1-1 and V is TRBV6-5; no clear D gene. With 6 bases removed from V and 0 bases from J, the gap between germline ends came to 11 bases. CDR1 is MNHEY, CDR2 SVGAGI, per germline. The CDR3 loop spans 14 amino acids. The CDR3 coding sequence is TGTGCCAGCAGACCCCGACGGATGAACACTGAAGCTTTCTTT. This codes for CASRPRRMNTEAFF.